Listed below are T cell receptor beta chains from one sample, sequenced in a study of blood T cell repertoires in COVID-19. Sequenced by immunoSEQ multiplex PCR; TCRdb stores in-frame clones only, minus some. The repertoire consists of 200,000 to 300,000 clones, with around 84% occurring once and the leading ten covering approximately 2%. Specimen: peripheral blood. These receptors all come from a man aged 40-49 years who had recovered from COVID-19. CDR3s include the opening cysteine and the closing phenylalanine or tryptophan. Each record gives: V gene, CDR3 length, clone size, D gene, J gene, CDR3 DNA, CDR3 protein. A D gene is named only where the DNA matches it firmly. Clone size is not always given. Where it is, it says once, few, many or a class for expanded clones.

TRBV5-1	17	.	.	TRBJ1-4	TGCGCCAGCAGCTTGGGCGCCGGGATCGGGGGGAGTGAAAAACTGTTTTTT	CASSLGAGIGGSEKLFF
TRBV7-2	17	.	TRBD2	TRBJ2-1	TGTGCCAGCAGCTTACGCTCAGCGGGGGGCTATTACAATGAGCAGTTCTTC	CASSLRSAGGYYNEQFF
TRBV11-2	17	.	TRBD1	TRBJ1-2	TGTGCCAGCAGCCGTAAACAGGGGGCGTTCGCTAACTATGGCTACACCTTC	CASSRKQGAFANYGYTF
TRBV30	14	.	.	TRBJ1-6	TGTGCCTGGAGTGTTGGGCACCTTGATTCACCCCTCCACTTT	CAWSVGHLDSPLHF
TRBV30	17	.	.	TRBJ1-6	TGTGCCTGGAGGCTAACCGCGGCAGGGATTTATAATTCACCCCTCCACTTT	CAWRLTAAGIYNSPLHF
TRBV19	15	.	TRBD1	TRBJ1-6	TGTGCCAGTAGTACCCACAGGGGGCCAAATTCACCCCTCCACTTT	CASSTHRGPNSPLHF
TRBV27	12	.	.	TRBJ2-1	TGTGCCAGCAGTTTAACGGACAATGAGCAGTTCTTC	CASSLTDNEQFF
TRBV27	15	.	.	TRBJ1-5	TGTGCCAGCAGTCCCTCGTTAGCGTACAATCAGCCCCAGCATTTT	CASSPSLAYNQPQHF
TRBV9	15	.	.	TRBJ2-3	TGTGCCAGCAGCCCCCGGGCAGGGGACACAGATACGCAGTATTTT	CASSPRAGDTDTQYF
TRBV18	14	.	TRBD1	TRBJ2-4	TGTGCCAGCTCACCGACAGGGGCCGTGGACATTCAGTACTTC	CASSPTGAVDIQYF
TRBV19	14	few	TRBD1	TRBJ2-7	TGTGCCAGTAGTACCTGGGACAGGGACCACGAGCAGTACTTC	CASSTWDRDHEQYF
TRBV25-1	14	.	.	TRBJ1-1	TGTGCCAGCAGTGAGCGGGGATCGAACACTGAAGCTTTCTTT	CASSERGSNTEAFF
TRBV7-2	15	.	TRBD1	TRBJ1-1	TGTGCCAGCAGCTTAGGGGACAGACGGAACACTGAAGCTTTCTTT	CASSLGDRRNTEAFF
TRBV7-9	15	.	TRBD1	TRBJ1-2	TGTGCCAGCAGCTCCGGGACAGGGGTAAACTATGGCTACACCTTC	CASSSGTGVNYGYTF
TRBV10-2	15	.	.	TRBJ1-1	TGCGCCAGCAGTGATAGACAGGTCGCGAACACTGAAGCTTTCTTT	CASSDRQVANTEAFF
TRBV3-1/TRBV3-2	13	.	.	TRBJ1-1	TGTGCCAGCACCCGATGGGGGCAGAGTGAAGCTTTCTTT	CASTRWGQSEAFF
TRBV6-2/TRBV6-3	15	.	.	TRBJ1-1	TGTGCCAGCACCCCGTCCGCGAGCGGGACCCAGGAAGCTTTCTTT	CASTPSASGTQEAFF
TRBV12-5	15	.	TRBD2	TRBJ2-5	TGTGCTAGTGGTTTGGTAGGCGGGAGCCGGGAGACCCAGTACTTC	CASGLVGGSRETQYF
TRBV18	13	.	TRBD2	TRBJ2-1	TGTGCCAGCTCACCACGGGGGAGGGATGAGCAGTTCTTC	CASSPRGRDEQFF
TRBV4-1	17	.	.	TRBJ2-2	TGCGCCAGCAGCCAAGTCTGGACGGGAATAGAAACCGGGGAGCTGTTTTTT	CASSQVWTGIETGELFF
TRBV15	16	.	TRBD1	TRBJ1-2	TGTGCCACCAGCAGAGCTGGGGGGGGACAGGGCTATGGCTACACCTTC	CATSRAGGGQGYGYTF
TRBV11-2	15	few	TRBD1	TRBJ1-1	TGTGCCAGCAGCCTGACCGGGACAGTGAACACTGAAGCTTTCTTT	CASSLTGTVNTEAFF
TRBV7-8	14	.	TRBD1	TRBJ1-5	TGTGCCAGCAGCTTGGACAGGGGCGGTCAGCCCCAGCATTTT	CASSLDRGGQPQHF
TRBV12-3/TRBV12-4	13	.	TRBD1	TRBJ1-1	TGTGCCAGCACCTACAGGGGAACCACTGAAGCTTTCTTT	CASTYRGTTEAFF
TRBV9	15	.	TRBD1	TRBJ1-1	TGTGCCAGCAGCGTCGACTGGGGACAGACCACTGAAGCTTTCTTT	CASSVDWGQTTEAFF
TRBV5-1	15	.	TRBD1	TRBJ1-1	TGCGCCAGCAGCTTGGAAGGGACAGGGACCACTGAAGCTTTCTTT	CASSLEGTGTTEAFF
TRBV2	12	.	.	TRBJ2-1	TGTGCCAGCAGTGAGTCCACCCCGGTTCAGTTCTTC	CASSESTPVQFF
TRBV3-1/TRBV3-2	18	.	TRBD2	TRBJ2-7	TGTGCCAGCAGCCAAGATGTAGCGGGAGGGCCTTTAAACTACGAGCAGTACTTC	CASSQDVAGGPLNYEQYF
TRBV10-3	14	.	.	TRBJ1-2	TGTGCCATCAGTGTTGGTGGGACTGGCTATGGCTACACCTTC	CAISVGGTGYGYTF
TRBV7-2	16	few	TRBD2	TRBJ2-2	TGTGCCAGCAGCTTTCTTCGACTAGCGGTCACCGGGGAGCTGTTTTTT	CASSFLRLAVTGELFF
TRBV3-1/TRBV3-2	15	.	.	TRBJ2-3	TGTGCCAGCAGCCGTTCAGGGACAAGCACAGATACGCAGTATTTT	CASSRSGTSTDTQYF
TRBV6-5	15	.	TRBD1	TRBJ1-5	TGTGCCAGTGGGGGACAGCTATATAGCAATCAGCCCCAGCATTTT	CASGGQLYSNQPQHF
TRBV7-2	15	.	.	TRBJ1-1	TGTGCCAGCAGCTTAGTATCAGGGTTTGGCACTGAAGCTTTCTTT	CASSLVSGFGTEAFF
TRBV6-5	15	.	.	TRBJ1-5	TGTGCCATCAAAAGGGAGGGCGGAAGCAATCAGCCCCAGCATTTT	CAIKREGGSNQPQHF
TRBV29-1	14	.	.	TRBJ2-3	TGCAGCGTTGTTCCGGGAGCCAGCACAGATACGCAGTATTTT	CSVVPGASTDTQYF
TRBV7-2	16	.	.	TRBJ2-2	TGTGCCAGCAGCTCACCGGGACTCGCGTACCCCGGGGAGCTGTTTTTT	CASSSPGLAYPGELFF
TRBV9	15	.	TRBD2	TRBJ2-3	TGTGCCAGCAGCTTGAAGGCTAGCGGGCTGGATACGCAGTATTTT	CASSLKASGLDTQYF
TRBV6-5	15	.	.	TRBJ1-5	TGTGCCAGCAGTCCTACAGGGACCACTAATCAGCCCCAGCATTTT	CASSPTGTTNQPQHF
TRBV7-9	15	.	TRBD1	TRBJ2-7	TGTGCCAGCAGCCGCCTTAGGGGACAGGGCCACGAGCAGTACTTC	CASSRLRGQGHEQYF
TRBV18	15	.	.	TRBJ2-5	TGTGCCAGCTCGCGGGGATCGGGGGACCAAGAGACCCAGTACTTC	CASSRGSGDQETQYF
TRBV10-3	17	.	.	TRBJ2-5	TGTGCCATCAGTGAAGGGGAGGACCGAAGCGAAAGGGAGACCCAGTACTTC	CAISEGEDRSERETQYF
TRBV6-2/TRBV6-3	14	few	.	TRBJ1-5	TGTGCCAGCAGTCAGGGTTTGGGCAATCAGCCCCAGCATTTT	CASSQGLGNQPQHF
TRBV19	17	few	TRBD2	TRBJ2-2	TGTGCCAGTAGTCCGGGACTAGCGGGGGGTTACACCGGGGAGCTGTTTTTT	CASSPGLAGGYTGELFF
TRBV3-1/TRBV3-2	14	.	.	TRBJ1-3	TGTGCCAGCAGCCCCCGGGATGCTGGAAACACCATATATTTT	CASSPRDAGNTIYF
TRBV12-3/TRBV12-4	13	.	TRBD1	TRBJ2-3	TGTGCCAGGGGACAGATGAGCACAGATACGCAGTATTTT	CARGQMSTDTQYF
TRBV4-3	16	.	.	TRBJ1-2	TGCGCCAGCAGCCAAGATGTGGTCAGTACTAACTATGGCTACACCTTC	CASSQDVVSTNYGYTF
TRBV6-5	16	.	TRBD2	TRBJ2-1	TGTGCCAGCAGTTACTCCGGGACTAGCGGCCCAAGGGGGCAGTTCTTC	CASSYSGTSGPRGQFF
TRBV2	15	.	.	TRBJ2-5	TGTGCCAGCAACCCAATCGGACAGTCCTTAGAGACCCAGTACTTC	CASNPIGQSLETQYF
TRBV27	16	.	.	TRBJ2-5	TGTGCCAGCAGTTTATCGTCCCCAGGGAATCAAGAGACCCAGTACTTC	CASSLSSPGNQETQYF
TRBV6-5	16	.	.	TRBJ2-2	TGTGCCAGCAGTTACGTCGTGCAGGTGAACACCGGGGAGCTGTTTTTT	CASSYVVQVNTGELFF
TRBV20-1	11	.	TRBD1	TRBJ1-1	TGCAGTGCCCCGAGACAGGGGGTAACTTTCTTT	CSAPRQGVTFF
TRBV18	16	.	TRBD1	TRBJ1-4	TGTGCCAGCTCACCCCTCGGGACAGCAACTAATGAAAAACTGTTTTTT	CASSPLGTATNEKLFF
TRBV5-6	15	.	.	TRBJ1-5	TGTGCCAGCAGCAGGACTCCGAATAGCAATCAGCCCCAGCATTTT	CASSRTPNSNQPQHF
TRBV6-5	14	.	TRBD2	TRBJ2-7	TGTGCCAGCAATTCCGGGACTAGCGCCTACGAGCAGTACTTC	CASNSGTSAYEQYF